The clone carrying this TCR beta chain occurred a few times. What it binds is not known. PCR primers comprised 60 Vbeta and 13 Jbeta primers. Clones were read by immunoSEQ multiplex PCR, and TCRdb kept only the in-frame ones, dropping some. The table lists over 100,000 clones, nearly 80% of them singletons. These data originate in a study of cytomegalovirus exposure and HLA in healthy donors. Whole-study context: From donors who were HLA-typed, an early data release held around 80 million unique TCRs. Findings of the study overall: A prior analysis recorded that most TCR beta V segments were productive about 87% or about 30% of the time. The study listed roughly 160 cytomegalovirus-associated TCR beta chains. A later analysis revealed that TCR association rates differed between HLA loci, peaking at DRB1 and bottoming out at HLA-C.

V was trimmed by 0 bases and J by 2 bases, leaving 7 bases between them. Germline V gene data show CDR1 as MGHRA and CDR2 as YSYEKL. CDR3 length equals 15 residues. This clonotype was sampled from a male donor in good health and CMV-seronegative. Sequences were obtained from PBMCs. The J gene is TRBJ1-4, the V gene TRBV4-1; D is uncertain. The CDR3 DNA sequence: TGCGCCAGCAGCCAAGATCTACGGACTAATGAAAAACTGTTTTTT. This translates into CASSQDLRTNEKLFF.